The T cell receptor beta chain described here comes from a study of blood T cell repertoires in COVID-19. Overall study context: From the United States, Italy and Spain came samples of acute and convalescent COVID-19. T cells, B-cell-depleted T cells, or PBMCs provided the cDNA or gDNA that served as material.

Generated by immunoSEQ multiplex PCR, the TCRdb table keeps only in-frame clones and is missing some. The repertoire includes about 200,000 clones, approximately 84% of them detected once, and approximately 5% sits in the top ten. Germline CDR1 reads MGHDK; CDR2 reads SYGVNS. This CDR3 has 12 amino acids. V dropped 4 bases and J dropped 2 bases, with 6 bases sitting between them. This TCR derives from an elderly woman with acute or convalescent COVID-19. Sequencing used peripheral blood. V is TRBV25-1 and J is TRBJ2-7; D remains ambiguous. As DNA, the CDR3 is TGTGCCAGCAGTGCCTCTGCCTACGAGCAGTACTTC. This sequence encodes CASSASAYEQYF.